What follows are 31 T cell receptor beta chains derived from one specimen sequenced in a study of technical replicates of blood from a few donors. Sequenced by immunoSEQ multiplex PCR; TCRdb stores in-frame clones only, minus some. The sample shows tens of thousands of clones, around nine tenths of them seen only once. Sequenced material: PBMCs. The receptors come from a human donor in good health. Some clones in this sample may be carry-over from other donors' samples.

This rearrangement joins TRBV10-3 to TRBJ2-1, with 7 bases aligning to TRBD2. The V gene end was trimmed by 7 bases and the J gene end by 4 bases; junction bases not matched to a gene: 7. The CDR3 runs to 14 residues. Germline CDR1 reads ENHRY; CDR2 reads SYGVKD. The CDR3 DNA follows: TGTGCCATCAAGGACACGGGGGGTTACAATGAGCAGTTCTTC. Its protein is CAIKDTGGYNEQFF.

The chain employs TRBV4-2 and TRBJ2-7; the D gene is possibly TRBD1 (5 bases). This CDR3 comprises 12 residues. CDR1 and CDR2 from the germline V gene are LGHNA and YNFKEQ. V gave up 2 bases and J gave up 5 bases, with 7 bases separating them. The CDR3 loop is CASSQPGNEQYF. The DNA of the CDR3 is TGTGCCAGCAGCCAACCAGGGAACGAGCAGTACTTC.

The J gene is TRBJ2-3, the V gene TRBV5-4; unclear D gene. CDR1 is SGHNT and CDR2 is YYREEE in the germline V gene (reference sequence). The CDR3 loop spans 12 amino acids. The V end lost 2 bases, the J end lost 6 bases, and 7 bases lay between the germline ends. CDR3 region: CASSFNRDTQYF. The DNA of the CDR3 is TGTGCCAGCAGCTTTAATCGGGATACGCAGTATTTT.

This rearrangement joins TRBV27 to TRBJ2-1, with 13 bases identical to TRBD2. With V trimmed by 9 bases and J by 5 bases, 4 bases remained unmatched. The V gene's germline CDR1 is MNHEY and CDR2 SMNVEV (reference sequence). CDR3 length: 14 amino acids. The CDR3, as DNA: TGTGCCAGTAAACTAGCGGGAGGGAACAATGAGCAGTTCTTC. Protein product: CASKLAGGNNEQFF.

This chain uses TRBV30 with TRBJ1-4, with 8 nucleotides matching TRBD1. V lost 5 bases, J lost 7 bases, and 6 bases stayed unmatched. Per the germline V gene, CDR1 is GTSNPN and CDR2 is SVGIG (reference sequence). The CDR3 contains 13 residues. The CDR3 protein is CAWGQGLTEKLFF. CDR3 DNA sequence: TGTGCCTGGGGACAGGGCCTTACTGAAAAACTGTTTTTT. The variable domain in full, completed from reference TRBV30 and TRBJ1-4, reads SQTIHQWPATLVQPVGSPLSLECTVEGTSNPNLYWYRQAAGRGLQLLFYSVGIGQISSEVPQNLSASRPQDRQFILSSKKLLLSDSGFYLCAWGQGLTEKLFFGSGTQLSVL.

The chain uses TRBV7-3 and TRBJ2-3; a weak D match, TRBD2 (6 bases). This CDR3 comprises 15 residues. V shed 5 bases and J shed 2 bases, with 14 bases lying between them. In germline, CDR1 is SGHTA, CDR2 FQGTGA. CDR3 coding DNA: TGTGCCAGCAGCCGGAGCGGGTTCCCCACAGATACGCAGTATTTT. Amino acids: CASSRSGFPTDTQYF.

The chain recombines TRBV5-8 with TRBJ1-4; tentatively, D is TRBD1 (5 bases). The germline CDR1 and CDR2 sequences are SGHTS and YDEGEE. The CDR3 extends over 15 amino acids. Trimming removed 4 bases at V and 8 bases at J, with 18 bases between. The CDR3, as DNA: TGTGCCAGCAGCCGCGGGGGGAGAGGCGTAGAAAAACTGTTTTTT. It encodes CASSRGGRGVEKLFF.

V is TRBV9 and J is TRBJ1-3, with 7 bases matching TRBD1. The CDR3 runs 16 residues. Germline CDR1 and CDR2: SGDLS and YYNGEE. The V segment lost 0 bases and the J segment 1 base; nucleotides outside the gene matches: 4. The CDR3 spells CASSVAQGWSGNTIYF. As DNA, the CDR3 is TGTGCCAGCAGCGTAGCACAGGGGTGGTCTGGAAACACCATATATTTT.

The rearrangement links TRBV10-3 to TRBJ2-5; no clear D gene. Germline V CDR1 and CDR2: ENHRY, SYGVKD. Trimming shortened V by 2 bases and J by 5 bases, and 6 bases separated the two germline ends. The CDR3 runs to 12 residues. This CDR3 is CAISETMETQYF. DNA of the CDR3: TGTGCCATCAGTGAGACTATGGAGACCCAGTACTTC.

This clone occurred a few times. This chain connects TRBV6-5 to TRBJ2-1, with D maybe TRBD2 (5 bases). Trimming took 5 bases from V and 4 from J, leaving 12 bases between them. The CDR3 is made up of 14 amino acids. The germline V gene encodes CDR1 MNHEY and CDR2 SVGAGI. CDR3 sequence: CASSRGDHYNEQFF. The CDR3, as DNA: TGTGCCAGCAGTCGGGGAGATCATTACAATGAGCAGTTCTTC.

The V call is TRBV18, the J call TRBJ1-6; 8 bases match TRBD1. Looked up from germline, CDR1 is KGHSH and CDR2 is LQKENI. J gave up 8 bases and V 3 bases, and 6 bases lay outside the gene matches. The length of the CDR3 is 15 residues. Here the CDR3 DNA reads TGTGCCAGCTCACCCTTCCAGGGGGCTGATTCACCCCTCCACTTT. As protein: CASSPFQGADSPLHF.

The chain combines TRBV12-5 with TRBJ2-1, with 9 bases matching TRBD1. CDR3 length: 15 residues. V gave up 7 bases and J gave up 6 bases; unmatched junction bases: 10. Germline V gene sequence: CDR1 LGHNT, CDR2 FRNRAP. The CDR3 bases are TGTGCTAGTGTCCTACAGGGGGCGGCCTTCAATGAGCAGTTCTTC. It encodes CASVLQGAAFNEQFF.

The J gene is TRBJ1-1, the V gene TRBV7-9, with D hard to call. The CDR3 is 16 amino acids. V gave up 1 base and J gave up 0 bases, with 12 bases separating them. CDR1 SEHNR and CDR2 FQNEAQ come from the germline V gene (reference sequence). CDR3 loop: CASSLESYSLNTEAFF. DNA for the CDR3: TGTGCCAGCAGCTTAGAGTCCTACAGCTTGAACACTGAAGCTTTCTTT.

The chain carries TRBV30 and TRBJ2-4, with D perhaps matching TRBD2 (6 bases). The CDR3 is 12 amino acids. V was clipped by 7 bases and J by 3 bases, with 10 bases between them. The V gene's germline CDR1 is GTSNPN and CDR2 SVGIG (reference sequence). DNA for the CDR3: TGTGCCTATGCGGAGGGCAAAAACATTCAGTACTTC. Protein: CAYAEGKNIQYF.

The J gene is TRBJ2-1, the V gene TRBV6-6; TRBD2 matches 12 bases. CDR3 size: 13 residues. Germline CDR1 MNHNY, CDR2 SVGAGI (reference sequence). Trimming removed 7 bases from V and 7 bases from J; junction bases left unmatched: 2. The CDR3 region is CASIGLAGNEQFF. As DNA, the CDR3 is TGTGCCAGCATCGGACTAGCGGGGAATGAGCAGTTCTTC.

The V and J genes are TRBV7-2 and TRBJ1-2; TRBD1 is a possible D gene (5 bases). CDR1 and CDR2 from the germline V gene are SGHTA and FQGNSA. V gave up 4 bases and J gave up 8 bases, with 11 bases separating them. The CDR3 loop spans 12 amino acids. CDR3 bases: TGTGCCAGCAGCTCCTCCGGGGGGGGCTACACCTTC. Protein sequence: CASSSSGGGYTF.

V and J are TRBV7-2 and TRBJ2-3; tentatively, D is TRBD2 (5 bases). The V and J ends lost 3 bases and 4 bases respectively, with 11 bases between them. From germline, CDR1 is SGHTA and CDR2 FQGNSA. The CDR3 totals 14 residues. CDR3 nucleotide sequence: TGTGCCAGCAGCTTCCGGCGGGTCGCAGATACGCAGTATTTT. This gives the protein CASSFRRVADTQYF.

The CDR3: CASSLRQGTEAFF. The CDR3 DNA reads TGTGCCAGCAGCTTACGACAGGGAACTGAAGCTTTCTTT. The rearrangement uses TRBV7-3 and TRBJ1-1, with 7 nucleotides matching TRBD1. The trim removed 2 bases at V and 5 bases at J, leaving 2 bases unmatched. The CDR3 covers 13 residues. CDR1 SGHTA and CDR2 FQGTGA come from the germline V gene.

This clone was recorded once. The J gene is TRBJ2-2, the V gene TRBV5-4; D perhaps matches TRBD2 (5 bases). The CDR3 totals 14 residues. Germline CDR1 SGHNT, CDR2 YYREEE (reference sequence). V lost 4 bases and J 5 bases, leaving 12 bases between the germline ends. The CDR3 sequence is CASSTRGGTGELFF. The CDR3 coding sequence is TGTGCCAGCAGCACTCGAGGCGGGACCGGGGAGCTGTTTTTT.

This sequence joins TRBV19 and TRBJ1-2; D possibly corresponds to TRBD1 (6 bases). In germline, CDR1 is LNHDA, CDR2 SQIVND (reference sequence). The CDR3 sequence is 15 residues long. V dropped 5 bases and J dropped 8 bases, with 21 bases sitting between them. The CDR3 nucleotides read TGTGCCAGTAGTCCCATGACAGGCTGGGCCTTGGGCTACACCTTC. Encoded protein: CASSPMTGWALGYTF.

The CDR3 is CASSLVLGAGNEQFF. DNA of the CDR3: TGCGCCAGCAGCTTGGTGCTGGGGGCAGGGAATGAGCAGTTCTTC. This rearrangement joins TRBV5-1 to TRBJ2-1; possibly TRBD1 for D (6 bases). Germline V gives CDR1 SGHRS, CDR2 YFSETQ. CDR3 length: 15 amino acids. Trimming stripped 0 bases from V and 7 bases from J, with 14 bases between. The whole variable domain, remainder taken from reference TRBV5-1 and TRBJ2-1, is KAGVTQTPRYLIKTRGQQVTLSCSPISGHRSVSWYQQTPGQGLQFLFEYFSETQRNKGNFPGRFSGRQFSNSRSEMNVSTLELGDSALYLCASSLVLGAGNEQFFGPGTRLTVL.

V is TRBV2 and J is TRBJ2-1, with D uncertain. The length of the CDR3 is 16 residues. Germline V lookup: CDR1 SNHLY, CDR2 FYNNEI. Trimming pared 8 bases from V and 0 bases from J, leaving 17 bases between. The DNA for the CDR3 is TGTGCCAGCCTTAAAAGACTGGCGAGCTCCTACAATGAGCAGTTCTTC. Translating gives CASLKRLASSYNEQFF. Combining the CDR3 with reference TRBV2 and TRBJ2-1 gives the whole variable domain EPEVTQTPSHQVTQMGQEVILRCVPISNHLYFYWYRQILGQKVEFLVSFYNNEISEKSEIFDDQFSVERPDGSNFTLKIRSTKLEDSAMYFCASLKRLASSYNEQFFGPGTRLTVL.

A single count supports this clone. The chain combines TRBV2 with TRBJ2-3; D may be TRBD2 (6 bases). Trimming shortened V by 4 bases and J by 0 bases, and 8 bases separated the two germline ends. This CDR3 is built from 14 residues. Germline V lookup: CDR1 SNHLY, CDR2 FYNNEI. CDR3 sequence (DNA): TGTGCCAGCAGTGCCAGCGGGAGCACAGATACGCAGTATTTT. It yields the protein CASSASGSTDTQYF.

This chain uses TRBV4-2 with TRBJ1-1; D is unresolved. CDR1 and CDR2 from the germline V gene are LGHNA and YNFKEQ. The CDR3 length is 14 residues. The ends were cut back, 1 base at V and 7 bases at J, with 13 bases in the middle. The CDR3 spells CASSQAGGEDEAFF. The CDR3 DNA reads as TGTGCCAGCAGCCAAGCGGGTGGGGAGGATGAAGCTTTCTTT.

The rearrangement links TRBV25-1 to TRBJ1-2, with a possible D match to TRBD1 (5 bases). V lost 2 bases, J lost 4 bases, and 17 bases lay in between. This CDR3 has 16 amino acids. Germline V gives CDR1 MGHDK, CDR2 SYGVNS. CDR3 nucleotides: TGTGCCAGCAGTGAAGGAGACAGCAAAATTAGCTATGGCTACACCTTC. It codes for CASSEGDSKISYGYTF.

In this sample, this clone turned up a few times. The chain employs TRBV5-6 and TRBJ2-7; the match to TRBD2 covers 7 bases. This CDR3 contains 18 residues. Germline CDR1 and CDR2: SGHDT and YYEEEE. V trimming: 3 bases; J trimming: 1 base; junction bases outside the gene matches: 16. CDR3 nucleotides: TGTGCCAGCAGCTCGCTGGATATTTATAGCGGGCAATCCTACGAGCAGTACTTC. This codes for CASSSLDIYSGQSYEQYF.

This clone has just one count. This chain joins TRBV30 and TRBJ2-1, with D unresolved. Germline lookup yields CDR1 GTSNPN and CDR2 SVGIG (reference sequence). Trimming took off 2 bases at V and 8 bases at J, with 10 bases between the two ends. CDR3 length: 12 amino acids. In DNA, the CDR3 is TGTGCCTGGAGTTTGAGCTTACATGAGCAGTTCTTC. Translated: CAWSLSLHEQFF.

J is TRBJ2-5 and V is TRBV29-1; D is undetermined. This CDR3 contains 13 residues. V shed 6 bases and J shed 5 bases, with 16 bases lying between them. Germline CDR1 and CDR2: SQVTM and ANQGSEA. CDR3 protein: CSVASSGRETQYF. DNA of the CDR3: TGCAGCGTCGCAAGTTCAGGTCGGGAGACCCAGTACTTC.

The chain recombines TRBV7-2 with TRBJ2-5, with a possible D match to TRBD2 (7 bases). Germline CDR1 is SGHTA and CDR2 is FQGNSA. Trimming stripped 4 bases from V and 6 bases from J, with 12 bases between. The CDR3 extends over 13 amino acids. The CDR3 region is CASSSGGGKTQYF. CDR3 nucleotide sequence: TGTGCCAGCAGCTCGGGGGGCGGAAAGACCCAGTACTTC.

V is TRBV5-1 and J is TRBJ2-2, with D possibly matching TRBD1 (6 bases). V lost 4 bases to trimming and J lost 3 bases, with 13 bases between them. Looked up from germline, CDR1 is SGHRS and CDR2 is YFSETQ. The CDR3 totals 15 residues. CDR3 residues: CASSPYRADTGELFF. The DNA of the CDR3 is TGCGCCAGCAGCCCGTACAGGGCGGACACCGGGGAGCTGTTTTTT.

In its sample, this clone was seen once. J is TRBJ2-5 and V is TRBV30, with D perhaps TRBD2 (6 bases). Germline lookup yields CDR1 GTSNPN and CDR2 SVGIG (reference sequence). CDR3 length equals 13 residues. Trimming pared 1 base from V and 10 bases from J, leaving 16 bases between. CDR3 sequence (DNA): TGTGCCTGGAGTGGGCGGGGCCGCTCCATCCAGTACTTC. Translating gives CAWSGRGRSIQYF. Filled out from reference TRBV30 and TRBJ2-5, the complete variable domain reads SQTIHQWPATLVQPVGSPLSLECTVEGTSNPNLYWYRQAAGRGLQLLFYSVGIGQISSEVPQNLSASRPQDRQFILSSKKLLLSDSGFYLCAWSGRGRSIQYFGPGTRLLVL.